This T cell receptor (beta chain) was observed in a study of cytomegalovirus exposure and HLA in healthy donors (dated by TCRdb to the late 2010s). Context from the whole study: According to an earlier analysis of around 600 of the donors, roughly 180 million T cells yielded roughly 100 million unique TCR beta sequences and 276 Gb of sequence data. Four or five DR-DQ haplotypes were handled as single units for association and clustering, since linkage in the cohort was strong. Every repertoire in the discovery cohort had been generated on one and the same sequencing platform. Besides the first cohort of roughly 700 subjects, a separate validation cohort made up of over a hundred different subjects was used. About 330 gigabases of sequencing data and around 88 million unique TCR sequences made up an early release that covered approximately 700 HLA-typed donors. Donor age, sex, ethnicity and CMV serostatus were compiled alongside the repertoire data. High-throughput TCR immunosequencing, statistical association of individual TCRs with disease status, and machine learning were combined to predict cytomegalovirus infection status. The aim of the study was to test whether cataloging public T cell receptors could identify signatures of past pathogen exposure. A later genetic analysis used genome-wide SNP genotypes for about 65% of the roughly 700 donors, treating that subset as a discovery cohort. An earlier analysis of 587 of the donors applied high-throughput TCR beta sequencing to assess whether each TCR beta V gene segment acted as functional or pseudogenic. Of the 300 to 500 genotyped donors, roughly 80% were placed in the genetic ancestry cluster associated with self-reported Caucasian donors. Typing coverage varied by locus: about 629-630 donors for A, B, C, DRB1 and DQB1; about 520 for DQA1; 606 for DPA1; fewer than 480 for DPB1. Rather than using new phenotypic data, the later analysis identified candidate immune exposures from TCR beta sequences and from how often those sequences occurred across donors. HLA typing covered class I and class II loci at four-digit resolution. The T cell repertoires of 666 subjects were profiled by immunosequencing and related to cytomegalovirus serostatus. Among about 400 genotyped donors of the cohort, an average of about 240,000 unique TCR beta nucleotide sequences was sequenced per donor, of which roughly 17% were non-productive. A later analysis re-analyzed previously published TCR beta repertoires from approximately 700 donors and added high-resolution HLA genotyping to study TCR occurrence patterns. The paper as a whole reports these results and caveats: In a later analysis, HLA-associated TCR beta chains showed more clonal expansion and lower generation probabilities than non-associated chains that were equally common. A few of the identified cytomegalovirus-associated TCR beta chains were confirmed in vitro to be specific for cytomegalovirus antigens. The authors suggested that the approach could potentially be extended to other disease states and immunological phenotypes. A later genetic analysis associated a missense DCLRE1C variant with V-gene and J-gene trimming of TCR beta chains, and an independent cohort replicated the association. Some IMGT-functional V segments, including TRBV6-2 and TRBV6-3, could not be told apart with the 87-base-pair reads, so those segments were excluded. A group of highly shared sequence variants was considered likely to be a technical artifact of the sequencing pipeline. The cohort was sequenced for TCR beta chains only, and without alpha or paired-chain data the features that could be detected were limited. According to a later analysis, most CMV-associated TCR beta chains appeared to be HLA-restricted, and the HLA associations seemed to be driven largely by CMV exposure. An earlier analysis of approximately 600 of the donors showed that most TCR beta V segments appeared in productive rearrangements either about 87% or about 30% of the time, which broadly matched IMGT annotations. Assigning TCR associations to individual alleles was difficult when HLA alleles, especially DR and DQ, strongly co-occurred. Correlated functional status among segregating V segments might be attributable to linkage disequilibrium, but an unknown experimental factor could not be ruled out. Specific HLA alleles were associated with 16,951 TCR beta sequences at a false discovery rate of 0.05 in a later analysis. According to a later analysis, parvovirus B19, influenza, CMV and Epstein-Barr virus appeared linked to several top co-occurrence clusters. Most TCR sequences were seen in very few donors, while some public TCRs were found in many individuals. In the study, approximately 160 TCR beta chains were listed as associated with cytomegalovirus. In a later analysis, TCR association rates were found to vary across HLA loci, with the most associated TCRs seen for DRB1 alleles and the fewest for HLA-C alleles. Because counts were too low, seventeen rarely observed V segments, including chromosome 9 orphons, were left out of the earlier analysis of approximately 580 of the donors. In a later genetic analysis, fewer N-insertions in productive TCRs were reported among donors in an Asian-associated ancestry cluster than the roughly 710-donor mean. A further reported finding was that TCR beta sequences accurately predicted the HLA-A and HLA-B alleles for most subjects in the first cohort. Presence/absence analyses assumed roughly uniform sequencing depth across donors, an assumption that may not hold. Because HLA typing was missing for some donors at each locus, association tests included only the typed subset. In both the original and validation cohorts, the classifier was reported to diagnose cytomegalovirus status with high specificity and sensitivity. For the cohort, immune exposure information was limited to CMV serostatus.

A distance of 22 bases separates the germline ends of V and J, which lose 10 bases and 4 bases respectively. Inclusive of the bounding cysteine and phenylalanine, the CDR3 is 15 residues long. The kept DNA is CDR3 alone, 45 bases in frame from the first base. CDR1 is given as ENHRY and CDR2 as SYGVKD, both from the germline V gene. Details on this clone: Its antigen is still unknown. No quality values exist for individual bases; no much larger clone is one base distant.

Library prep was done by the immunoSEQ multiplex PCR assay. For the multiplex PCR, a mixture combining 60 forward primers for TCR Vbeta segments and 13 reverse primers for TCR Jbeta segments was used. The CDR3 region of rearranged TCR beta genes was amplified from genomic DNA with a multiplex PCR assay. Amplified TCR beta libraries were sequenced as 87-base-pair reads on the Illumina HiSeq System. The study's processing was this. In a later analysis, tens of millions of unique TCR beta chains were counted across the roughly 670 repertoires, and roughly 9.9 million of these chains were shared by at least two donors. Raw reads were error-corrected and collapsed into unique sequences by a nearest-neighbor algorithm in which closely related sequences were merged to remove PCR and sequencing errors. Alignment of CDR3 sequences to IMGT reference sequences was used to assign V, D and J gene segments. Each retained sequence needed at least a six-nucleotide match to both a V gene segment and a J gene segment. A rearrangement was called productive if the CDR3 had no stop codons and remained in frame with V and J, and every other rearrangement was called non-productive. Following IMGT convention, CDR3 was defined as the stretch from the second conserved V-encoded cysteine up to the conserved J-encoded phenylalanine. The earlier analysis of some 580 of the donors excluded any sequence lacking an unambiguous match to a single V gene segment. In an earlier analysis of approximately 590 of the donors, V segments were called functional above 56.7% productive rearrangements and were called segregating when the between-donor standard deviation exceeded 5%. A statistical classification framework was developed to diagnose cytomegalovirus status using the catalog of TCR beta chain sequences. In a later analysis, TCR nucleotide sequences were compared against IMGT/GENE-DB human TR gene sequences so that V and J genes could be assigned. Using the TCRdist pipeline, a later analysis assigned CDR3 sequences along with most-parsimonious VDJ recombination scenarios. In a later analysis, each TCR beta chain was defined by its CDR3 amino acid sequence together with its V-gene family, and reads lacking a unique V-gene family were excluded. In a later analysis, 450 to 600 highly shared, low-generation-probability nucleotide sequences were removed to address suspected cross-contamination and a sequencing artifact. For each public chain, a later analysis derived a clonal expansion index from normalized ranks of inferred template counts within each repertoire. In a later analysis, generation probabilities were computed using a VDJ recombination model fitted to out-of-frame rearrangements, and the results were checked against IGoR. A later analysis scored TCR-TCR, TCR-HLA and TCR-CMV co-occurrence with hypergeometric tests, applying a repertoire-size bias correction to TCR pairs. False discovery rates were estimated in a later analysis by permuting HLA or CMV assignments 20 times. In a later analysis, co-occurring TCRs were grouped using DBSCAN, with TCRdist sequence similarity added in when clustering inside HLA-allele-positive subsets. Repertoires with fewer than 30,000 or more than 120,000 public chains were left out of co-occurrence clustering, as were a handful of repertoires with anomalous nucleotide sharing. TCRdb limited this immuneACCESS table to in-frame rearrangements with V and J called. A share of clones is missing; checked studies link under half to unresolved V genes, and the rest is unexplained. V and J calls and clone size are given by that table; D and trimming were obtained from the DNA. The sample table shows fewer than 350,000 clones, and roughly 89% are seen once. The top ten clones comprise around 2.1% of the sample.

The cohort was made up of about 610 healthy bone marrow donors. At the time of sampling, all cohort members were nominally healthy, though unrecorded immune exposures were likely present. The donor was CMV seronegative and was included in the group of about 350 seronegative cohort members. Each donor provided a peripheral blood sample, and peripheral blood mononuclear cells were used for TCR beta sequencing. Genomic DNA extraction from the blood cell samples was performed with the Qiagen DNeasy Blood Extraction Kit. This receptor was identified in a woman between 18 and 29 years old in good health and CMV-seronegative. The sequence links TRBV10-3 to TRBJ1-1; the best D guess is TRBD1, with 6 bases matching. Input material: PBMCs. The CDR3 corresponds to CATTPGHRRGTEAFF. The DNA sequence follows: TGTGCCACTACGCCGGGACATCGAAGGGGCACTGAAGCTTTCTTT.